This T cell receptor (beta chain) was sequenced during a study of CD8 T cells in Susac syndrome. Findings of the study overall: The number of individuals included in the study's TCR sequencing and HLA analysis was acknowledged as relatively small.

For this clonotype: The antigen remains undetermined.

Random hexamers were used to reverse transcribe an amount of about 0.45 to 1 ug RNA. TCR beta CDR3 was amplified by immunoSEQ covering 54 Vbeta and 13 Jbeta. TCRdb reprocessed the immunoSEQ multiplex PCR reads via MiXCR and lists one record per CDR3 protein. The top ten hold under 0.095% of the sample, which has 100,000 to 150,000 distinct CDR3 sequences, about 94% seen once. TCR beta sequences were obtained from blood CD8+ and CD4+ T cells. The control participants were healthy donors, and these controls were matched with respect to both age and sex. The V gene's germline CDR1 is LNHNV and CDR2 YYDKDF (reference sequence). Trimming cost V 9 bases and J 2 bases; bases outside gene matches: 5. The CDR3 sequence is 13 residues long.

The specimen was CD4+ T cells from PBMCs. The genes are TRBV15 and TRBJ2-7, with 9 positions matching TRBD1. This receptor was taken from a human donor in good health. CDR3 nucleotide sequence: TGTGCCACGGGTACAGGGGGCGCCTACGAGCAGTACTTC. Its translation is CATGTGGAYEQYF. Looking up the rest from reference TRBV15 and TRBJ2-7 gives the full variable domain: DAMVIQNPRYQVTQFGKPVTLSCSQTLNHNVMYWYQQKSSQAPKLLFHYYDKDFNNEADTPDNFQSRRPNTSFCFLDIRSPGLGDTAMYLCATGTGGAYEQYFGPGTRLTVT.